Described below is a single T cell receptor (beta chain) sequence and its context. These data originate in a study of blood T cell repertoires in COVID-19. This CDR3 spans 14 amino acids. Germline V CDR1 and CDR2: MNHEY, SVGEGT. V lost 3 bases, J lost 3 bases, and 12 bases lay in between. Here immunoSEQ multiplex PCR was the method, and the copy in TCRdb shows in-frame clones only, minus some. The sample records 150,000 to 200,000 clones, 87% being singletons. The TCR sequence derives from a woman in her 70s with COVID-19, enrolled during active disease. The chain has TRBV6-2 or TRBV6-3 and TRBJ2-7; D is unresolved. Specimen: peripheral blood. CDR3: CASSYSLGNYEQYF. The DNA of the CDR3 is TGTGCCAGCAGTTATTCGCTAGGCAACTACGAGCAGTACTTC.